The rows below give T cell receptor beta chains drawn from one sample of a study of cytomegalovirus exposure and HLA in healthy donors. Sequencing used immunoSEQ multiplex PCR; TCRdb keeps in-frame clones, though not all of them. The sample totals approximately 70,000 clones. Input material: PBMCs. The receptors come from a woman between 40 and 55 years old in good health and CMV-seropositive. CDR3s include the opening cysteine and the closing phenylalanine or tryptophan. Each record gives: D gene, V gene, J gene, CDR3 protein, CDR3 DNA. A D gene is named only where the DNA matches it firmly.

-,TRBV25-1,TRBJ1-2,CASSEAVDGYTF,TGTGCCAGCAGTGAGGCGGTTGATGGCTACACCTTC
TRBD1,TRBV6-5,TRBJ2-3,CASSYSGTVGVDTQYF,TGTGCCAGCAGTTACTCGGGGACAGTGGGGGTAGATACGCAGTATTTT
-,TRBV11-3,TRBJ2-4,CASSLGGGNIQYF,TGTGCCAGCAGCTTGGGGGGAGGAAACATTCAGTACTTC
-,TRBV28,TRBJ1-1,CASSLTRNTEAFF,TGTGCCAGCAGTTTAACTCGGAACACTGAAGCTTTCTTT
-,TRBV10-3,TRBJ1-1,CAISERGATEAFF,TGTGCCATCAGTGAGCGGGGGGCAACTGAAGCTTTCTTT
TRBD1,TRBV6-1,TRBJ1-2,CASSERDSEYYGYTF,TGTGCCAGCAGTGAAAGGGACAGCGAATACTATGGCTACACCTTC
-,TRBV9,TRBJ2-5,CASSVDGGETQYF,TGTGCCAGCAGCGTAGATGGAGGGGAGACCCAGTACTTC
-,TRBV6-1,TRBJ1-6,CASSVGTQGLSPLHF,TGTGCCAGCAGTGTCGGGACACAGGGTCTCTCACCCCTCCACTTT
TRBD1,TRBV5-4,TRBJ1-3,CASSLGQGQSRLSGNTIYF,TGTGCCAGCAGCTTAGGACAGGGGCAAAGTCGCCTCTCTGGAAACACCATATATTTT
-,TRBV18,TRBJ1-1,CASSPQANTEAFF,TGTGCCAGCTCACCCCAGGCGAACACTGAAGCTTTCTTT
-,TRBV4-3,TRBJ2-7,CASSPNGVSYEQYF,TGCGCCAGCAGTCCGAACGGAGTCTCCTACGAGCAGTACTTC
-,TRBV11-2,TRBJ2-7,CASSFSGESYEQYF,TGTGCCAGCAGCTTTTCAGGGGAGTCCTACGAGCAGTACTTC
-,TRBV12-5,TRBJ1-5,CASGLLRERQAVGPQPQHF,TGTGCTAGTGGTTTGCTCAGAGAAAGACAGGCGGTAGGCCCTCAGCCCCAGCATTTT
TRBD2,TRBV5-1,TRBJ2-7,CASSWGGGARVYEQYF,TGCGCCAGCAGCTGGGGGGGAGGGGCGCGGGTCTACGAGCAGTACTTC
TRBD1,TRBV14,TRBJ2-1,CASSPTGGNEQFF,TGTGCCAGCAGCCCGACAGGGGGCAATGAGCAGTTCTTC
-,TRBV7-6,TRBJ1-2,CASSPLNPTGGYTF,TGTGCCAGCAGCCCTCTTAACCCCACCGGTGGCTACACCTTC
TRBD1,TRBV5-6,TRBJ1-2,CASSQTKRDRGLRGCTF,TGTGCCAGCAGCCAAACTAAAAGGGACAGGGGGCTTCGAGGCTGCACCTTC
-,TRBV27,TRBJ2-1,CASSLWRSSYNEQFF,TGTGCCAGCAGTTTATGGAGGAGCTCCTACAATGAGCAGTTCTTC
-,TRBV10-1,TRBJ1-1,CASSESVEVNTEAFF,TGCGCCAGCAGTGAGTCCGTGGAGGTGAACACTGAAGCTTTCTTT